The rows below give T cell receptor beta chains drawn from one sample of a study of OX40 agonist ivuxolimab in advanced cancers. Libraries were prepared by immunoSEQ multiplex PCR; TCRdb keeps only in-frame clonotypes and omits some of them. The table lists 65,000 to 80,000 clones, approximately 86% of them singletons. This specimen was CD4+ or CD8+ T cells sorted from blood, taken in a trial of the OX40 agonist ivuxolimab. Every receptor here comes from an adult with an advanced solid tumor such as melanoma, head and neck, liver or kidney cancer. The CDR3 runs from the conserved cysteine through the conserved F or W. The D gene is left open where the match is weak. Rows give clone size only sometimes, using once, few, many, or a class for an expanded clone.

13	NA	TRBV5-5	NA	TRBJ2-1	CASSLGPNNEQFF	TGTGCCAGCAGTTTAGGACCGAACAATGAGCAGTTCTTC
11	NA	TRBV6-5	NA	TRBJ2-7	CASSSRSRKYF	TGTGCCAGCAGTTCCCGGTCCCGTAAGTACTTC
17	TRBD1	TRBV7-2	NA	TRBJ1-2	CASSLDRGRGLNYGYTF	TGTGCCAGCAGCTTAGACAGGGGGCGCGGTTTGAACTATGGCTACACCTTC
16	TRBD1	TRBV11-2	NA	TRBJ2-5	CASSLIGTGGQETQYF	TGTGCCAGCAGTTTAATTGGAACAGGGGGGCAAGAGACCCAGTACTTC
15	NA	TRBV11-2	NA	TRBJ2-1	CASSFWGSSYNEQFF	TGTGCCAGCAGCTTCTGGGGGAGCTCCTACAATGAGCAGTTCTTC
15	NA	TRBV5-1	NA	TRBJ2-3	CASSLGTVSTDTQYF	TGCGCCAGCAGCTTGGGGACTGTAAGCACAGATACGCAGTATTTT
14	NA	TRBV27	once	TRBJ2-7	CASSRDFSSYEQYF	TGTGCCAGCAGCCGGGACTTCAGCTCCTACGAGCAGTACTTC
12	NA	TRBV18	NA	TRBJ2-1	CASSPRRDEQFF	TGTGCCAGCTCACCTCGGCGCGATGAGCAGTTCTTC
12	NA	TRBV28	NA	TRBJ1-2	CASSSGVGGYTF	TGTGCCAGCAGTTCAGGGGTAGGAGGCTACACCTTC
13	NA	TRBV11-2	NA	TRBJ1-4	CASSRGGPEKLFF	TGTGCCAGCAGCCGGGGGGGCCCCGAAAAACTGTTTTTT
13	NA	TRBV10-3	NA	TRBJ2-1	CAMGAGRWDEQFF	TGTGCCATGGGGGCGGGCCGTTGGGATGAGCAGTTCTTC
12	NA	TRBV7-2	NA	TRBJ2-1	CASSPTEQEQFF	TGTGCCAGCAGCCCCACGGAGCAAGAGCAGTTCTTC
17	NA	TRBV5-1	NA	TRBJ1-5	CASSPDVVGYSNQPQHF	TGCGCCAGCAGCCCCGATGTGGTGGGCTATAGCAATCAGCCCCAGCATTTT
14	NA	TRBV19	few	TRBJ1-5	CASSRSSATEPQHF	TGTGCCAGTAGTAGAAGTTCGGCGACAGAGCCCCAGCATTTT
11	NA	TRBV5-1	NA	TRBJ2-2	CASSSGGELFF	TGCGCCAGCAGCTCCGGTGGTGAGCTGTTTTTT
17	TRBD1	TRBV19	NA	TRBJ1-1	CASSGWGTGVMNTEAFF	TGTGCCAGTAGCGGGTGGGGGACAGGGGTAATGAACACTGAAGCTTTCTTT
13	TRBD1	TRBV18	few	TRBJ2-7	CASSPNRGYEQYF	TGTGCCAGCTCACCCAACAGGGGCTACGAGCAGTACTTC
12	NA	TRBV30	NA	TRBJ1-5	CAWSVKFQPQHF	TGTGCCTGGAGTGTCAAATTCCAGCCCCAGCATTTT
13	NA	TRBV7-2	NA	TRBJ2-3	CASSLAALDTQYF	TGTGCCAGCAGCTTAGCCGCCCTAGATACGCAGTATTTT
17	TRBD2	TRBV5-6	once	TRBJ2-1	CASSRMGLADSYNEQFF	TGTGCCAGCAGCCGAATGGGACTAGCGGATTCCTACAATGAGCAGTTCTTC
15	NA	TRBV7-2	NA	TRBJ1-2	CASSPQRTDNYGYTF	TGTGCCAGCAGCCCCCAACGGACAGATAACTATGGCTACACCTTC
10	NA	TRBV11-2	NA	TRBJ2-7	CASSLGEQYF	TGTGCCAGCAGCTTAGGGGAGCAGTACTTC
13	NA	TRBV28	NA	TRBJ2-5	CASTPTGRETQYF	TGTGCCAGCACCCCTACAGGGCGGGAGACCCAGTACTTC
14	NA	TRBV11-1	NA	TRBJ2-5	CASRRQRVEETQYF	TGTGCCAGCAGACGACAAAGGGTTGAGGAGACCCAGTACTTC
13	NA	TRBV9	NA	TRBJ2-5	CASSITGSETQYF	TGTGCCAGCAGCATTACAGGGTCAGAGACCCAGTACTTC
14	TRBD1	TRBV13	NA	TRBJ1-2	CASSLSTGSHGYTF	TGTGCCAGCAGCCTGTCGACAGGGAGCCATGGCTACACCTTC
14	NA	TRBV6-1	NA	TRBJ2-7	CASSVHQSSYEQYF	TGTGCCAGCAGTGTTCATCAGAGCTCCTACGAGCAGTACTTC
14	TRBD1	TRBV7-9	once	TRBJ1-2	CASSVQGTVHGYTF	TGTGCCAGCAGCGTACAGGGGACAGTACACGGCTACACCTTC
15	NA	TRBV5-1	NA	TRBJ1-4	CASSDSGRAEEKLFF	TGCGCCAGCAGCGATTCGGGCAGGGCGGAAGAAAAACTGTTTTTT
13	TRBD1	TRBV11-2	once	TRBJ1-2	CASSSRGRWGYTF	TGTGCCAGCAGCTCGAGGGGGCGGTGGGGCTACACCTTC
13	NA	TRBV7-2	few	TRBJ1-3	CASSLRGLNTIYF	TGTGCCAGCAGCTTACGAGGGTTGAACACCATATATTTT
16	NA	TRBV5-4	NA	TRBJ2-7	CASSPKLGRTFYEQYF	TGTGCCAGCAGTCCTAAGCTGGGCAGGACCTTCTACGAGCAGTACTTC
13	NA	TRBV4-3	NA	TRBJ1-1	CASSQVNGDLAFF	TGCGCCAGCAGCCAAGTCAATGGGGACCTAGCTTTCTTT
14	TRBD1	TRBV7-9	NA	TRBJ2-5	CASSRTGGQETQYF	TGTGCCAGCAGCCGTACAGGGGGCCAAGAGACCCAGTACTTC
15	TRBD2	TRBV5-4	NA	TRBJ2-3	CASSFGLAGPNTQYF	TGTGCCAGCAGTTTCGGACTAGCGGGACCAAATACGCAGTATTTT